What follows are 23 T cell receptor beta chains derived from one specimen sequenced in a study of vaccination and CD4 T cells after COVID-19. No antigen is known for these receptors. Stated treatment: approximately 9-day PBMC culture with coronavirus spike peptide pools or control peptides (ViraFEST assay). From the unexposed donor, CD4+ T cells were collected ahead of the COVID-19 pandemic (2011-2018). Sequencing of DNA taken from cultured CD4+ T cells relied on the Oncomine TCR Beta short-read assay. TCRdb passed the PCR reads through MiXCR, listing each CDR3 protein once. The sample consists of 4,500 to 5,000 distinct CDR3 sequences, roughly three fifths of them appearing once. Sequences were obtained from CD4+ T cells from blood, cultured in vitro. The source is a human donor in good health.

The V and J genes are TRBV25-1 and TRBJ1-5; tentative D call: TRBD1 (5 bases). CDR3 length: 14 residues. The V gene lost 4 bases and the J gene lost 3 bases, with 10 bases spanning the gap. Per germline, CDR1 MGHDK and CDR2 SYGVNS. The CDR3 nucleotides are TGTGCCAGCAGTGTAGCGGGACTCAATCAGCCCCAGCATTTT. Encoded protein: CASSVAGLNQPQHF.

This clonotype turned up a few times. The chain couples TRBV7-2 to TRBJ1-1; D not certain. Trimming took off 6 bases at V and 3 bases at J, with 26 bases between the two ends. Germline V gives CDR1 SGHTA, CDR2 FQGNSA. This CDR3 is built from 18 residues. The chain's CDR3 is CASSSTKTFSVGDTEAFF. The CDR3 DNA reads as TGTGCCAGCAGTTCAACAAAGACATTCTCCGTAGGTGACACTGAAGCTTTCTTT.

This rearrangement joins TRBV7-2 to TRBJ2-7, with TRBD1 matching over 7 bases. The germline CDR1 and CDR2 sequences are SGHTA and FQGNSA. Losses at the gene ends were 1 base for V and 3 bases for J; bases not matched to a gene: 6. The CDR3 is 15 residues long. CDR3 loop: CASSLVRGGVYEQYF. CDR3 bases: TGTGCCAGCAGCTTAGTTCGAGGGGGCGTCTACGAGCAGTACTTC.

This clonotype was seen a few times. The CDR3 spells CASSSGLAGGTDTQYF. The DNA of the CDR3 is TGTGCCAGCAGCTCGGGACTAGCGGGAGGCACAGATACGCAGTATTTT. V gene TRBV7-2 combines with J gene TRBJ2-3; 14 bases line up with TRBD2. The V and J ends lost 4 bases and 1 base, in that order; junction bases with no gene match: 1. Germline CDR1 SGHTA, CDR2 FQGNSA. The CDR3 totals 16 residues. Full variable domain (rest looked up from reference TRBV7-2 and TRBJ2-3): GAGVSQSPSNKVTEKGKDVELRCDPISGHTALYWYRQSLGQGLEFLIYFQGNSAPDKSGLPSDRFSAERTGGSVSTLTIQRTQQEDSAVYLCASSSGLAGGTDTQYFGPGTRLTVL.

The chain uses TRBV19 and TRBJ1-6; D is perhaps TRBD1 (5 bases). The CDR3 length is 15 residues. CDR1 and CDR2 from the germline V gene are LNHDA and SQIVND (reference sequence). V lost 7 bases, J lost 6 bases, and 16 bases lay in between. The chain's CDR3 is CASKLEGTPNSPLHF. CDR3 nucleotides: TGTGCCAGTAAACTCGAAGGGACTCCTAATTCACCCCTCCACTTT.

This sequence joins TRBV2 and TRBJ2-3, with D possibly matching TRBD2 (6 bases). CDR1 and CDR2 (germline): SNHLY, FYNNEI. This CDR3 is built from 12 residues. V lost 6 bases and J lost 6, with 10 bases in between. CDR3 protein: CASRLSGDTQYF. CDR3 bases: TGTGCCAGCAGACTCAGCGGGGATACGCAGTATTTT.

The chain links TRBV7-9 to TRBJ2-1; D possibly corresponds to TRBD1 (6 bases). V was clipped by 4 bases and J by 7 bases, with 17 bases between them. Germline-derived CDR1 and CDR2 are SEHNR and FQNEAQ (reference sequence). This CDR3 contains 15 residues. This CDR3 is CASSYGVAGVNEQFF. For the CDR3, the DNA is TGTGCCAGCAGCTACGGGGTGGCAGGGGTAAATGAGCAGTTCTTC.

The rearrangement links TRBV6-2 or TRBV6-3 to TRBJ1-2, with D unclear. Germline V CDR1 and CDR2: MNHEY, SVGEGT. This CDR3 has 18 residues. Between the trimmed V and J ends, which lost 7 bases and 2 bases, there was a span of 26 bases. The CDR3 DNA is TGTGCCAGCACAGCAGCGGGCAGTTTAGGAGGCCTCAACTATGGCTACACCTTC. Amino acid sequence: CASTAAGSLGGLNYGYTF.

This clonotype appeared once. V usage is TRBV2 and J usage is TRBJ2-5; the D gene is possibly TRBD1 (5 bases). CDR3 length: 12 amino acids. Germline CDR1 reads SNHLY; CDR2 reads FYNNEI. V lost 8 bases and J 4 bases, leaving 11 bases between the germline ends. The CDR3 region is CASLQGGETQYF. The CDR3 coding sequence is TGTGCCAGCTTGCAGGGCGGAGAGACCCAGTACTTC.

The V call is TRBV6-1, the J call TRBJ2-5, with 8 bases fitting TRBD2. The V segment lost 7 bases and the J segment 2 bases; nucleotides outside the gene matches: 12. Germline-derived CDR1 and CDR2 are MNHNS and SASEGT. The CDR3 totals 16 residues. CDR3 loop: CASISGTLAAQETQYF. The CDR3 DNA reads TGTGCCAGCATATCGGGGACACTAGCGGCTCAAGAGACCCAGTACTTC.

The genes are TRBV11-2 and TRBJ2-2; D is perhaps TRBD1 (6 bases). The ends were cut back, 4 bases at V and 2 bases at J, with 20 bases in the middle. CDR3 size: 18 residues. The germline CDR1 and CDR2 sequences are SGHAT and FQNNGV. The CDR3 reads CASSSPPGHQPNTGELFF. The CDR3 DNA reads as TGTGCCAGCAGCTCCCCCCCGGGACACCAACCAAACACCGGGGAGCTGTTTTTT.

This rearrangement joins TRBV28 to TRBJ1-1; D ambiguous. Trimming shortened V by 6 bases and J by 1 base, and 12 bases separated the two germline ends. This CDR3 is 14 amino acids long. Per the germline V gene, CDR1 is MDHEN and CDR2 is SYDVKM. CDR3 region: CASSYGRANTEAFF. DNA for the CDR3: TGTGCCAGCAGCTACGGACGGGCGAACACTGAAGCTTTCTTT.

This clonotype has a handful of counts. This chain links TRBV19 with TRBJ1-6; unclear D gene. There are 16 residues in the CDR3. Germline V lookup: CDR1 LNHDA, CDR2 SQIVND (reference sequence). V was trimmed by 3 bases and J by 12 bases, leaving 21 bases between them. In nucleotides, the CDR3 is TGTGCCAGTAGTATTCCGGGAACCAGCGCAATCAGACCCCTCCACTTT. As protein: CASSIPGTSAIRPLHF. The variable domain in full, with the rest retrieved from reference TRBV19 and TRBJ1-6, is DGGITQSPKYLFRKEGQNVTLSCEQNLNHDAMYWYRQDPGQGLRLIYYSQIVNDFQKGDIAEGYSVSREKKESFPLTVTSAQKNPTAFYLCASSIPGTSAIRPLHFGNGTRLTVT.

This chain links TRBV19 with TRBJ1-2; D gene ambiguous. Germline CDR1 and CDR2: LNHDA and SQIVND (reference sequence). CDR3 length: 13 amino acids. Trimming removed 2 bases from V and 6 bases from J, with 10 bases in between. The chain's CDR3 is CASSIKGYDGYTF. In DNA, the CDR3 is TGTGCCAGTAGTATAAAAGGGTATGATGGCTACACCTTC. Together with reference TRBV19 and TRBJ1-2, the CDR3 gives the full variable domain: DGGITQSPKYLFRKEGQNVTLSCEQNLNHDAMYWYRQDPGQGLRLIYYSQIVNDFQKGDIAEGYSVSREKKESFPLTVTSAQKNPTAFYLCASSIKGYDGYTFGSGTRLTVV.

The chain couples TRBV15 to TRBJ2-7, with 8 bases matching TRBD1. CDR1 LNHNV and CDR2 YYDKDF come from the germline V gene (reference sequence). The ends lost 3 bases at V and 4 bases at J; junction bases unmatched: 11. This CDR3 region has 16 residues. CDR3 protein: CATSRIISGTGYEQYF. CDR3 DNA: TGTGCCACCAGCAGGATTATCTCCGGGACAGGTTACGAGCAGTACTTC.

J is TRBJ2-3 and V is TRBV20-1; the match to TRBD2 covers 9 bases. Germline V gives CDR1 DFQATT, CDR2 SNEGSKA (reference sequence). The CDR3 covers 15 residues. V was pared by 2 bases and J by 2 bases, with 5 bases of the junction left unmatched. The CDR3 reads CSARPTSGLTDTQYF. CDR3 coding DNA: TGCAGTGCTAGACCGACTAGCGGACTCACAGATACGCAGTATTTT.

The chain has TRBV10-3 and TRBJ1-2; D possibly corresponds to TRBD1 (5 bases). The CDR3 has 15 amino acids. The V and J ends lost 2 bases and 0 bases respectively, with 10 bases between them. Germline lookup yields CDR1 ENHRY and CDR2 SYGVKD. This CDR3 reads CAISEGTVTNYGYTF. CDR3 bases: TGTGCCATCAGTGAGGGGACGGTTACTAACTATGGCTACACCTTC.

The genes are TRBV6-5 and TRBJ1-5; D unresolved. Germline V gene data show CDR1 as MNHEY and CDR2 as SVGAGI. The CDR3 consists of 14 residues. V was shortened by 0 bases and J by 11 bases, with 14 bases between the two germline ends. CDR3 nucleotides: TGTGCCAGCAGTTACTCAGGCGGCGGTGCGACCCAGCATTTT. Its protein product is CASSYSGGGATQHF.

This sequence joins TRBV7-2 and TRBJ1-1; D ambiguous. The length of the CDR3 is 14 residues. V lost 5 bases and J 8 bases, leaving 18 bases between the germline ends. The germline CDR1 and CDR2 sequences are SGHTA and FQGNSA. The CDR3 region is CASSRSGVRMEAFF. The CDR3 DNA reads as TGTGCCAGCAGCCGATCCGGGGTGCGGATGGAAGCTTTCTTT.

The rearrangement uses TRBV20-1 and TRBJ1-5; D perhaps matches TRBD1 (5 bases). The CDR3 loop spans 14 amino acids. Germline CDR1 DFQATT, CDR2 SNEGSKA (reference sequence). Trimming took 3 bases from V and 4 from J, leaving 13 bases between them. The CDR3 loop is CSARPGVGNQPQHF. The CDR3 DNA follows: TGCAGTGCTAGGCCGGGGGTGGGGAATCAGCCCCAGCATTTT.

This clonotype was seen a handful of times. The chain employs TRBV10-1 and TRBJ1-2; D not certain. In germline, CDR1 is WNHNN, CDR2 SYGVQD (reference sequence). This CDR3 has 12 amino acids. Trimming took off 3 bases at V and 5 bases at J, with 7 bases between the two ends. CDR3 sequence: CASSDGRYGYTF. The CDR3 bases are TGCGCCAGCAGTGATGGACGATATGGCTACACCTTC.

The J gene is TRBJ2-6, the V gene TRBV6-5; TRBD2 agrees at 11 bases. J lost 0 bases, V lost 2 bases, and 6 bases had no gene match. CDR1 and CDR2 (germline): MNHEY, SVGAGI. CDR3 length: 19 residues. The CDR3 nucleotides read TGTGCCAGCAGTTACCTGGGACTAGCGGAGACCTCTGGGGCCAACGTCCTGACTTTC. This codes for CASSYLGLAETSGANVLTF.

This clonotype was observed a single time. This rearrangement joins TRBV6-5 to TRBJ1-1, with D possibly matching TRBD1 (5 bases). CDR3 size: 14 residues. Germline CDR1 MNHEY, CDR2 SVGAGI. Trimming pared 2 bases from V and 1 base from J, leaving 8 bases between. In DNA, the CDR3 is TGTGCCAGCAGTTACGTCCAGGGGAACACTGAAGCTTTCTTT. Protein sequence: CASSYVQGNTEAFF.